The 21 T cell receptor beta chains presented below share a single source sample, sequenced in a study of cytomegalovirus exposure and HLA in healthy donors. Vbeta (60) and Jbeta (13) primers were used in the PCR. Here immunoSEQ multiplex PCR was the method, and the copy in TCRdb shows in-frame clones only, minus some. Of over 200,000 clones listed, 70% were seen once; the top ten hold around 2.6%. The sequenced material came from PBMCs. Receptor source: a man aged 40-55 years in good health and CMV-seropositive.

This clone was seen only a few times. The chain links TRBV4-1 to TRBJ2-1; TRBD2 aligns across 9 bases. J lost 7 bases, V lost 3 bases, and 4 bases had no gene match. The CDR3 loop spans 14 amino acids. Germline V gene lookup returns CDR1 MGHRA and CDR2 YSYEKL. CDR3 coding DNA: TGCGCCAGCAGCCATGCTAGCGGGGCGAATGAGCAGTTCTTC. It codes for CASSHASGANEQFF.

The rearrangement links TRBV19 to TRBJ2-7; D not certain. Trimming removed 1 base from V and 7 bases from J, with 8 bases in between. This CDR3 is built from 12 residues. The germline gives CDR1 LNHDA, CDR2 SQIVND (reference sequence). As DNA, the CDR3 is TGTGCCAGTAGTATAGTCCACGGGGAGCAGTACTTC. Residues: CASSIVHGEQYF.

The chain recombines TRBV6-5 with TRBJ1-1; D ambiguous. Trimming removed 6 bases at V and 1 base at J, with 12 bases between. Per the germline V gene, CDR1 is MNHEY and CDR2 is SVGAGI. The CDR3 has 14 amino acids. The CDR3 DNA reads TGTGCCAGCAGACCCCCCGGGAGGAACACTGAAGCTTTCTTT. Translated: CASRPPGRNTEAFF.

This clone was observed a handful of times. The gene calls are TRBV5-1 and TRBJ1-3, with D perhaps matching TRBD1 (6 bases). This CDR3 contains 14 residues. The germline V gene has CDR1 SGHRS and CDR2 YFSETQ. Trimming took 0 bases from V and 3 from J, leaving 7 bases between them. In DNA, the CDR3 is TGCGCCAGCAGCTTGGGACAGGTTGGAAACACCATATATTTT. This encodes CASSLGQVGNTIYF. Based on the CDR3 plus reference TRBV5-1 and TRBJ1-3, the full variable domain is KAGVTQTPRYLIKTRGQQVTLSCSPISGHRSVSWYQQTPGQGLQFLFEYFSETQRNKGNFPGRFSGRQFSNSRSEMNVSTLELGDSALYLCASSLGQVGNTIYFGEGSWLTVV.

This clone was counted only a few times. The chain uses TRBV19 and TRBJ1-1; 9 bases are a match to TRBD1. This CDR3 is 17 amino acids long. The germline gives CDR1 LNHDA, CDR2 SQIVND (reference sequence). V lost 4 bases, J lost 0 bases, and 9 bases stayed unmatched. CDR3: CASSTSGTGRMNTEAFF. As DNA, the CDR3 is TGTGCCAGTAGTACCTCAGGGACAGGGCGTATGAACACTGAAGCTTTCTTT.

In this sample, this clone turned up a few times. The genes are TRBV2 and TRBJ2-7; TRBD1 is a possible D gene (6 bases). Germline CDR1 reads SNHLY; CDR2 reads FYNNEI. Trimming removed 5 bases at V and 0 bases at J, with 11 bases between. The CDR3 length is 14 residues. DNA of the CDR3: TGTGCCAGCAGTCTGGGACACAGCTCCTACGAGCAGTACTTC. Amino acid sequence: CASSLGHSSYEQYF.

V is TRBV7-2 and J is TRBJ1-2; TRBD1 matches at 7 bases. V gave up 5 bases and J gave up 1 base; unmatched junction bases: 4. CDR1 and CDR2 (germline): SGHTA, FQGNSA. This CDR3 is 14 amino acids long. DNA for the CDR3: TGTGCCAGCAGCACGAGGGGGCTTAACTATGGCTACACCTTC. Translation gives CASSTRGLNYGYTF. Full variable domain (remainder filled in from reference TRBV7-2 and TRBJ1-2): GAGVSQSPSNKVTEKGKDVELRCDPISGHTALYWYRQSLGQGLEFLIYFQGNSAPDKSGLPSDRFSAERTGGSVSTLTIQRTQQEDSAVYLCASSTRGLNYGYTFGSGTRLTVV.

The chain is built from TRBV9 and TRBJ1-3; 7 bases match TRBD1. The CDR3 covers 15 residues. J gave up 0 bases and V 4 bases, and 4 bases lay outside the gene matches. Germline loops: CDR1 SGDLS, CDR2 YYNGEE. The DNA for the CDR3 is TGTGCCAGCAGCTCCACAGGGGACTCTGGAAACACCATATATTTT. Protein product: CASSSTGDSGNTIYF.

The V and J genes are TRBV19 and TRBJ2-5; TRBD1 agrees at 7 bases. This CDR3 is 15 amino acids long. From germline, CDR1 is LNHDA and CDR2 SQIVND (reference sequence). The junction had 6 bases not matched to a gene; V was cut back by 3 bases and J by 2 bases. CDR3: CASSIRTGRQETQYF. In nucleotides, the CDR3 is TGTGCCAGTAGTATCCGGACAGGCCGGCAAGAGACCCAGTACTTC. The complete variable domain, with remaining parts taken from reference TRBV19 and TRBJ2-5, reads DGGITQSPKYLFRKEGQNVTLSCEQNLNHDAMYWYRQDPGQGLRLIYYSQIVNDFQKGDIAEGYSVSREKKESFPLTVTSAQKNPTAFYLCASSIRTGRQETQYFGPGTRLLVL.

This chain joins TRBV29-1 and TRBJ2-3, with D hard to call. Trimming took 3 bases from V and 6 from J, leaving 10 bases between them. The V gene's germline CDR1 is SQVTM and CDR2 ANQGSEA. The CDR3 is 12 amino acids. CDR3 bases: TGCAGCGTTGACGCGGTGACGGATACGCAGTATTTT. It specifies CSVDAVTDTQYF.

This CDR3 is CASTGSTNTEAFF. The DNA of the CDR3 is TGTGCCAGTACAGGGTCGACGAACACTGAAGCTTTCTTT. The chain combines TRBV27 with TRBJ1-1, with D maybe TRBD1 (6 bases). There are 13 residues in the CDR3. The V gene's germline CDR1 is MNHEY and CDR2 SMNVEV (reference sequence). Trimming took 9 bases from V and 1 from J, leaving 12 bases between them.

J is TRBJ2-6 and V is TRBV5-5; perhaps TRBD1 as D (6 bases). V shed 4 bases and J shed 0 bases, with 14 bases lying between them. Germline V gene data show CDR1 as SGHKS and CDR2 as YYEKEE (reference sequence). This CDR3 is built from 17 residues. For the CDR3, the DNA is TGTGCCAGCAGCCCAAACAGGGTTGCCTCTGGGGCCAACGTCCTGACTTTC. This gives the protein CASSPNRVASGANVLTF. The full variable domain, in which reference TRBV5-5 and TRBJ2-6 provide the parts outside the CDR3, is DAGVTQSPTHLIKTRGQQVTLRCSPISGHKSVSWYQQVLGQGPQFIFQYYEKEERGRGNFPDRFSARQFPNYSSELNVNALLLGDSALYLCASSPNRVASGANVLTFGAGSRLTVL.

The chain uses TRBV18 and TRBJ2-1, with 11 bases identical to TRBD1. V lost 3 bases, J lost 8 bases, and 6 bases stayed unmatched. This CDR3 has 15 residues. Per the germline V gene, CDR1 is KGHSH and CDR2 is LQKENI. In DNA, the CDR3 is TGTGCCAGCTCACCTGGACAGGGGGCTATCGATGAGCAGTTCTTC. Translated: CASSPGQGAIDEQFF.

This clone came up a few times. This chain links TRBV14 with TRBJ2-7; TRBD1 matches 9 bases. This CDR3 contains 17 residues. Germline CDR1 SGHDN, CDR2 FVKESK. V lost 1 base and J lost 4; bases outside the gene matches: 11. The CDR3 region has the DNA TGTGCCAGCAGCCAAGGGGTACAGGGGGCGGCAAGGTACGAGCAGTACTTC. Translation gives CASSQGVQGAARYEQYF. The variable domain in full, with the rest retrieved from reference TRBV14 and TRBJ2-7, is EAGVTQFPSHSVIEKGQTVTLRCDPISGHDNLYWYRRVMGKEIKFLLHFVKESKQDESGMPNNRFLAERTGGTYSTLKVQPAELEDSGVYFCASSQGVQGAARYEQYFGPGTRLTVT.

The chain is built from TRBV2 and TRBJ1-2; D not certain. CDR1 is SNHLY, CDR2 FYNNEI, per germline. The CDR3 consists of 12 residues. V was pared by 7 bases and J by 8 bases, with 14 bases between. The CDR3 DNA reads as TGTGCCAGCATGAGCGGCCGTGTGGGCTACACCTTC. Its translation is CASMSGRVGYTF.

CDR3 DNA: TGTGCCAGCAGACCAGGGAACGGTGGCTACACCTTC. Its protein is CASRPGNGGYTF. V is TRBV27 and J is TRBJ1-2; a possible D gene is TRBD1 (5 bases). The germline V gene has CDR1 MNHEY and CDR2 SMNVEV (reference sequence). The V and J ends lost 6 bases and 7 bases respectively, with 12 bases between them. The CDR3 has 12 residues.

V and J are TRBV14 and TRBJ2-1, with D perhaps TRBD1 (5 bases). V was cut by 3 bases and J by 4 bases, with 13 bases left in between. CDR3 size: 15 residues. The germline V gene has CDR1 SGHDN and CDR2 FVKESK. The CDR3: CASSHIDRKYNEQFF. CDR3 bases: TGTGCCAGCAGCCATATTGACAGAAAGTACAATGAGCAGTTCTTC.

The V and J genes are TRBV9 and TRBJ1-1; no firm D call. Between the trimmed V and J ends, which lost 4 bases and 5 bases, there was a span of 12 bases. This CDR3 spans 13 amino acids. The germline V gene encodes CDR1 SGDLS and CDR2 YYNGEE. DNA for the CDR3: TGTGCCAGCAGCTTGGGCCCTTGGACTGAAGCTTTCTTT. Residues: CASSLGPWTEAFF.

The chain has TRBV11-2 and TRBJ1-2; tentative D call: TRBD1 (6 bases). This CDR3 has 15 amino acids. Germline V CDR1 and CDR2: SGHAT, FQNNGV. The V and J ends lost 1 base and 4 bases respectively, with 13 bases between them. The CDR3 region is CASSLGMRQAYGYTF. CDR3 DNA sequence: TGTGCCAGCAGCTTAGGCATGCGACAGGCCTATGGCTACACCTTC.

The chain combines TRBV15 with TRBJ2-1; TRBD2 matches at 10 bases. Germline loops: CDR1 LNHNV, CDR2 YYDKDF (reference sequence). CDR3 length: 17 amino acids. Trimming at V came to 0 bases and at J to 2 bases, leaving 4 bases not matched to a gene. CDR3 coding DNA: TGTGCCACCAGCAGAGATAGGAGCGGGGGGGCCTACAATGAGCAGTTCTTC. This codes for CATSRDRSGGAYNEQFF. The full variable domain, rest sourced from reference TRBV15 and TRBJ2-1, is DAMVIQNPRYQVTQFGKPVTLSCSQTLNHNVMYWYQQKSSQAPKLLFHYYDKDFNNEADTPDNFQSRRPNTSFCFLDIRSPGLGDTAMYLCATSRDRSGGAYNEQFFGPGTRLTVL.

The CDR3 region has the DNA TGTGCCAGCAGTACGATGGGACAGGGTGATGGCTATGGCTACACCTTC. Translated: CASSTMGQGDGYGYTF. This chain connects TRBV6-6 to TRBJ1-2; TRBD1 agrees at 9 bases. The CDR3 has 16 residues. The germline gives CDR1 MNHNY, CDR2 SVGAGI (reference sequence). Trimming removed 5 bases from V and 4 bases from J; junction bases left unmatched: 11.